The present TCR beta chain was sequenced within a study of blood T cells in healthy people across ages. Study-wide findings and caveats: Observed TCR beta diversity per million T cells went down as age went up. This fall followed a roughly linear course with age.

A second roughly 6 to 12 cycle PCR used barcoded and J-beta primers. TCRdb called the 5' RACE reads again in MiXCR, with one record for every CDR3 protein. The data show approximately 760,000 distinct CDR3 sequences, just under 25% seen once. This clonotype was counted a single time. No antigen is known for it. Trimming stripped 7 bases from V and 0 bases from J, with 7 bases between. The CDR3 runs to 13 residues. The germline CDR1 and CDR2 sequences are LNHDA and SQIVND (reference sequence). The same data also went into a second study, on T cells of mothers and their children. That study adds: Every mother supplied over 8 million TCR beta CDR3 reads and every child a few million.

Sequencing was carried out using blood. This TCR came from a boy aged 5-17 years in good health. The chain links TRBV19 to TRBJ2-1, with D unresolved. The CDR3 DNA reads TGTGCCAGTACTGCGGACTCCTACAATGAGCAGTTCTTC. This encodes CASTADSYNEQFF.